The 3 T cell receptor beta chains below come from one sample, sequenced in a study of shared clonotypes between healthy human individuals. Only CD45RO-negative cells positively selected for CCR7 counted as naive CD8 cells, so terminally differentiated effector memory CD45RA+ cells were excluded. Libraries were prepared by immunoSEQ multiplex PCR; TCRdb keeps only in-frame clonotypes and omits some of them. The data show about 2 million clones, less than 95% seen once. Source material: naive CD8+ T cells sorted from blood. These receptor sequences come from a man aged 18 to 30 in good health.

The CDR3: CASRPGQGISDTQYF. The DNA for the CDR3 is TGCGCCAGCAGACCGGGACAGGGGATATCAGATACGCAGTATTTT. This chain joins TRBV10-2 and TRBJ2-3; 10 bases map to TRBD1. The CDR3 is 15 amino acids. Germline loops: CDR1 WSHSY, CDR2 SAAADI. J lost 4 bases, V lost 6 bases, and 7 bases had no gene match.

About this clone: The same CDR3 also results from other DNA sequences found in this sample. In DNA, the CDR3 is TGCGCCAGCAGTGAGAGCGGGGGCTCCTACGAGCAGTACTTC. Amino acid sequence: CASSESGGSYEQYF. The rearrangement uses TRBV10-1 and TRBJ2-7; 8 nucleotides align to TRBD2. Germline CDR1 and CDR2: WNHNN and SYGVQD (reference sequence). This CDR3 comprises 14 residues. J gave up 0 bases and V 2 bases, and 0 bases lay outside the gene matches.

This clone was found once. The V gene is TRBV6-5, the J gene TRBJ1-1; D might be TRBD1 (5 bases). This CDR3 contains 14 residues. The V gene lost 5 bases and the J gene lost 4 bases, with 14 bases spanning the gap. The V gene's germline CDR1 is MNHEY and CDR2 SVGAGI. CDR3: CASSPLRGFTEAFF. CDR3 sequence (DNA): TGTGCCAGCAGTCCCCTTCGGGGGTTCACTGAAGCTTTCTTT.